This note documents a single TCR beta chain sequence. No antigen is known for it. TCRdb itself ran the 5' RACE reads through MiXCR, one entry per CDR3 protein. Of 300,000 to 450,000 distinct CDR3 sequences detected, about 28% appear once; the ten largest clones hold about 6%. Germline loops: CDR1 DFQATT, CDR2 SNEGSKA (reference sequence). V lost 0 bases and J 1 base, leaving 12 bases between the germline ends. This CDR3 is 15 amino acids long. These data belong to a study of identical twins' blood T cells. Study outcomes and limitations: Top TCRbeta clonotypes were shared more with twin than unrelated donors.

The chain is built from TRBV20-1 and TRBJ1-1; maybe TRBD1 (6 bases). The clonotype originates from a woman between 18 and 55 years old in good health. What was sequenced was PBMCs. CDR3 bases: TGCAGTGCTAGAGATTTGTTAGGGGGGAACACTGAAGCTTTCTTT. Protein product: CSARDLLGGNTEAFF.